This TCR beta chain appears in the sequencing data of a study of blood T cell repertoires in COVID-19. Sample share makes this clone medium-sized. Cohort 3 donors counted as recovered after two negative PCRs, clearance, or resolved symptoms. Germline V lookup: CDR1 SEHNR, CDR2 FQNEAQ (reference sequence). CDR3 length: 13 residues. Trimming left V 5 bases short and J 4 bases short, with 12 bases between. Assay used: immunoSEQ multiplex PCR; TCRdb lists only in-frame clones, some missing. The data contain around 140,000 clones, approximately 78% of them singletons. The sequencing input was PBMCs or T cells enriched from blood (not recorded which). The chain has TRBV7-9 and TRBJ2-7; perhaps TRBD1 as D (6 bases). The TCR comes from a woman aged 45-65 years who had recovered from COVID-19. CDR3 in DNA: TGTGCCAGCAGCCGTTCGCAGGGGTACGAGCAGTACGTC. Encoded protein: CASSRSQGYEQYV.